Following are 28 T cell receptor beta chains from one sample sequenced in a study of lymphopenia after photon versus proton radiotherapy. Sequencing was performed with immunoSEQ multiplex PCR; in TCRdb, only in-frame clones are kept and a portion is missing. This repertoire shows roughly 58,000 clones, roughly 87% found once; its top ten account for around 13%. Source: peripheral blood, taken from a patient treated with proton-based radiotherapy. These receptors were taken from a man older than 75 with esophageal cancer.

Only one count was recorded for this clone. CDR3 nucleotide sequence: TGTGCCAGCAGTTACGGACCACCTGGGGTCTACGAGCAGTACTTC. It specifies CASSYGPPGVYEQYF. The J gene is TRBJ2-7, the V gene TRBV27; D uncertain. This CDR3 contains 15 residues. V was cut by 4 bases and J by 3 bases, with 16 bases left in between. Germline assignment: CDR1 MNHEY and CDR2 SMNVEV (reference sequence).

The rearrangement joins TRBV19 to TRBJ1-6, with D perhaps matching TRBD1 (5 bases). Germline CDR1 LNHDA, CDR2 SQIVND (reference sequence). Trimming stripped 6 bases from V and 10 bases from J, with 19 bases between. The CDR3 extends over 15 amino acids. The CDR3: CASSPSPGGRSPLHF. The DNA for the CDR3 is TGTGCCAGTAGCCCCAGTCCCGGGGGACGGTCACCCCTCCACTTT.

The CDR3, as DNA: TGTGCCAGTAACTCTTTGGCGGGCCAAGAGACCCAGTACTTC. Its protein is CASNSLAGQETQYF. This chain connects TRBV28 to TRBJ2-5, with D perhaps matching TRBD2 (5 bases). Trimming left V 9 bases short and J 1 base short, with 15 bases between. The length of the CDR3 is 14 residues. Germline CDR1 is MDHEN and CDR2 is SYDVKM.

This chain links TRBV27 with TRBJ2-1; TRBD1 aligns across 8 bases. The V and J ends lost 4 bases and 5 bases, in that order; junction bases with no gene match: 4. Germline-derived CDR1 and CDR2 are MNHEY and SMNVEV (reference sequence). The CDR3 consists of 14 residues. CDR3 in DNA: TGTGCCAGCAGTTCGGACAGGGTCCACAATGAGCAGTTCTTC. Amino acids: CASSSDRVHNEQFF.

The chain uses TRBV15 and TRBJ2-7; TRBD1 matches 9 bases. The germline gives CDR1 LNHNV, CDR2 YYDKDF (reference sequence). This CDR3 spans 14 amino acids. V shed 5 bases, J shed 1 base, and the junction held 3 bases outside the gene matches. The CDR3 protein is CATSLDRGSYEQYF. CDR3 coding DNA: TGTGCCACCAGCCTAGACAGGGGGTCCTACGAGCAGTACTTC. The whole variable domain, filled in from reference TRBV15 and TRBJ2-7, reads DAMVIQNPRYQVTQFGKPVTLSCSQTLNHNVMYWYQQKSSQAPKLLFHYYDKDFNNEADTPDNFQSRRPNTSFCFLDIRSPGLGDTAMYLCATSLDRGSYEQYFGPGTRLTVT.

The V and J genes are TRBV4-1 and TRBJ2-3; tentative D call: TRBD2 (6 bases). The ends were cut back, 1 base at V and 4 bases at J, with 12 bases in the middle. Per the germline V gene, CDR1 is MGHRA and CDR2 is YSYEKL. This CDR3 is built from 15 residues. The CDR3 sequence is CASSQAGVSADTQYF. The CDR3 coding sequence is TGCGCCAGCAGCCAAGCGGGGGTTTCAGCAGATACGCAGTATTTT.

This chain's CDR3 is CASSLGPGDSIGYTF. The CDR3 DNA reads as TGTGCCAGCAGCTTAGGTCCGGGGGACAGCATTGGCTACACCTTC. The chain links TRBV7-9 to TRBJ1-2, with 7 bases matching TRBD1. Germline CDR1 is SEHNR and CDR2 is FQNEAQ (reference sequence). Trimming removed 1 base from V and 7 bases from J; junction bases left unmatched: 9. The CDR3 consists of 15 residues.

The V gene is TRBV2, the J gene TRBJ2-5; TRBD2 agrees at 8 bases. The length of the CDR3 is 14 residues. Germline loops: CDR1 SNHLY, CDR2 FYNNEI. After removal of 2 bases from V and 5 bases from J, the junction contained 4 bases not matched to a gene. The CDR3 DNA is TGTGCCAGCAGTGAAACCGGGGGGGTGGAGACCCAGTACTTC. Its translation is CASSETGGVETQYF.

The chain has TRBV19 and TRBJ2-7; perhaps D is TRBD1 or TRBD2 (6 bases each). With 7 bases removed from V and 6 bases from J, the gap between germline ends came to 13 bases. Looked up from germline, CDR1 is LNHDA and CDR2 is SQIVND (reference sequence). The CDR3 is 12 amino acids. CDR3 sequence (DNA): TGTGCCAGTACCGAGGGGGGTGGCGAGCAGTACTTC. Amino acid sequence: CASTEGGGEQYF. The full variable domain, completed using reference TRBV19 and TRBJ2-7, is DGGITQSPKYLFRKEGQNVTLSCEQNLNHDAMYWYRQDPGQGLRLIYYSQIVNDFQKGDIAEGYSVSREKKESFPLTVTSAQKNPTAFYLCASTEGGGEQYFGPGTRLTVT.

The chain employs TRBV7-6 and TRBJ2-1; unclear D gene. V was cut by 1 base and J by 1 base, with 8 bases left in between. The CDR3 covers 15 residues. Germline V gene data show CDR1 as SGHVS and CDR2 as FNYEAQ. Here the CDR3 DNA reads TGTGCCAGCAGCTTAGTGGCGGTATCCTACAATGAGCAGTTCTTC. Translated: CASSLVAVSYNEQFF.

This sequence joins TRBV30 and TRBJ2-5, with D tentatively TRBD2 (5 bases). V lost 1 base to trimming and J lost 0 bases, with 12 bases between them. The CDR3 loop spans 15 amino acids. Germline-derived CDR1 and CDR2 are GTSNPN and SVGIG (reference sequence). CDR3 DNA: TGTGCCTGGAGTGCTGGCGGGTGGTACCAAGAGACCCAGTACTTC. Its protein product is CAWSAGGWYQETQYF.

With regard to this clone: Other DNA variants within this sample encode the same CDR3. This rearrangement joins TRBV27 to TRBJ1-5; tentatively, D is TRBD1 (6 bases). The CDR3 is 15 amino acids. V lost 0 bases and J 1 base, leaving 7 bases between the germline ends. Looked up from germline, CDR1 is MNHEY and CDR2 is SMNVEV (reference sequence). The CDR3 spells CASSLSRGSNQPQHF. CDR3 in DNA: TGTGCCAGCAGTTTATCGAGGGGGAGCAATCAGCCCCAGCATTTT.

The V and J genes are TRBV19 and TRBJ1-1; TRBD1 might be the D (6 bases). Germline V gene sequence: CDR1 LNHDA, CDR2 SQIVND (reference sequence). The CDR3 totals 15 residues. V gave up 6 bases and J gave up 2 bases, with 16 bases separating them. Here the CDR3 DNA reads TGTGCCAGTAGCGATGGGGGGCATCTCAACACTGAAGCTTTCTTT. Translating gives CASSDGGHLNTEAFF.

The V gene is TRBV7-9, the J gene TRBJ1-2; a possible D gene is TRBD1 (5 bases). Germline CDR1 and CDR2: SEHNR and FQNEAQ (reference sequence). Trimming left V 1 base short and J 4 bases short, with 10 bases between. CDR3 size: 14 residues. The CDR3 DNA reads as TGTGCCAGCAGCTTAGATGGGGCGTCCTATGGCTACACCTTC. It specifies CASSLDGASYGYTF.

The chain employs TRBV2 and TRBJ1-2; no reliable D call. This CDR3 has 12 amino acids. Trimming left V 1 base short and J 4 bases short, with 4 bases between. Germline V gene lookup returns CDR1 SNHLY and CDR2 FYNNEI. Written as DNA, the CDR3 is TGTGCCAGCAGTGAAGGACGCTATGGCTACACCTTC. Translation gives CASSEGRYGYTF.

The chain is built from TRBV7-8 and TRBJ1-4; no clear D gene. The V end was cut by 5 bases, the J end by 2 bases, with 12 bases between. CDR3 length: 15 residues. Germline V gene data show CDR1 as SGHVS and CDR2 as FQNEAQ. CDR3 DNA sequence: TGTGCCAGCAGCAACCTTCTAGCTACTAATGAAAAACTGTTTTTT. It yields the protein CASSNLLATNEKLFF.

The gene calls are TRBV5-6 and TRBJ1-4; D gene ambiguous. The CDR3 sequence is 15 residues long. Trimming took off 0 bases at V and 8 bases at J, with 14 bases between the two ends. Looked up from germline, CDR1 is SGHDT and CDR2 is YYEEEE. The CDR3 bases are TGTGCCAGCAGCTTGGCCATGGGAGGTGGGGAAAAACTGTTTTTT. Its translation: CASSLAMGGGEKLFF.

This clone was counted a few times. The gene calls are TRBV12-5 and TRBJ2-3; 11 nucleotides agree with TRBD2. The ends lost 5 bases at V and 4 bases at J; junction bases unmatched: 8. The CDR3 has 16 amino acids. The germline V gene encodes CDR1 LGHNT and CDR2 FRNRAP. CDR3 nucleotide sequence: TGTGCTAGTGGTGATATAGCGGGGGGGCCGTCAGATACGCAGTATTTT. Encoded protein: CASGDIAGGPSDTQYF.

This chain joins TRBV14 and TRBJ1-3; tentative D call: TRBD1 (5 bases). CDR1 and CDR2 from the germline V gene are SGHDN and FVKESK. The CDR3 spans 15 residues. V was cut by 2 bases and J by 2 bases, with 10 bases left in between. CDR3: CASSQLQGTGNTIYF. The CDR3, as DNA: TGTGCCAGCAGCCAACTCCAGGGAACTGGAAACACCATATATTTT. The full variable domain, in which reference TRBV14 and TRBJ1-3 provide the parts outside the CDR3, is EAGVTQFPSHSVIEKGQTVTLRCDPISGHDNLYWYRRVMGKEIKFLLHFVKESKQDESGMPNNRFLAERTGGTYSTLKVQPAELEDSGVYFCASSQLQGTGNTIYFGEGSWLTVV.

This clone occurred many times. The rearrangement uses TRBV18 and TRBJ2-7; maybe TRBD2 (5 bases). The V and J ends lost 8 bases and 7 bases respectively, with 21 bases between them. Per germline, CDR1 KGHSH and CDR2 LQKENI. The CDR3 is 14 residues long. The CDR3 nucleotides read TGTGCCAGCCAACCGGAAACTAGTACGAGAGAGCAGTACTTC. It is translated as CASQPETSTREQYF.

This clone turned up a few times. The chain combines TRBV19 with TRBJ1-6; maybe TRBD1 (6 bases). V lost 2 bases and J lost 14, with 13 bases in between. The CDR3 has 13 amino acids. Germline V CDR1 and CDR2: LNHDA, SQIVND (reference sequence). As DNA, the CDR3 is TGTGCCAGTAGTATACAGGGACAATTCACCCTCCACTTT. Translated: CASSIQGQFTLHF.

V gene TRBV6-5 combines with J gene TRBJ2-1; tentative D call: TRBD1 (5 bases). The CDR3 extends over 13 amino acids. V dropped 9 bases and J dropped 5 bases, with 14 bases sitting between them. The germline gives CDR1 MNHEY, CDR2 SVGAGI. In DNA form, the CDR3 reads TGTGCCAGTAGGGGCAGCTCTAACAATGAGCAGTTCTTC. Protein sequence: CASRGSSNNEQFF.

The gene calls are TRBV6-4 and TRBJ2-1; D is undetermined. The CDR3 consists of 16 residues. Germline V gene sequence: CDR1 MRHNA, CDR2 SNTAGT. V shed 3 bases and J shed 0 bases, with 12 bases lying between them. In nucleotides, the CDR3 is TGTGCCAGCAGTGAATTCCGGATAAGCTCCTACAATGAGCAGTTCTTC. Its protein product is CASSEFRISSYNEQFF.

This sequence joins TRBV5-1 and TRBJ1-1; weak D call: TRBD1 (5 bases). V was shortened by 1 base and J by 7 bases, with 32 bases between the two germline ends. This CDR3 is built from 20 residues. In germline, CDR1 is SGHRS, CDR2 YFSETQ. CDR3: CASSLKDIGRPGLRRGEAFF. The DNA for the CDR3 is TGCGCCAGCAGCTTGAAGGATATAGGGCGGCCAGGGCTCAGGCGAGGTGAAGCTTTCTTT.

The chain carries TRBV6-5 and TRBJ1-5; 10 bases are a match to TRBD1. The V segment lost 4 bases and the J segment 6 bases; nucleotides outside the gene matches: 6. Germline V gene sequence: CDR1 MNHEY, CDR2 SVGAGI. There are 15 residues in the CDR3. The chain's CDR3 is CASSSWTGGGQPQHF. CDR3 coding DNA: TGTGCCAGCAGTTCCTGGACAGGGGGAGGTCAGCCCCAGCATTTT.

The chain joins TRBV29-1 to TRBJ2-3; 11 bases are shared with TRBD2. The CDR3 loop spans 14 amino acids. Germline V gene data show CDR1 as SQVTM and CDR2 as ANQGSEA. The ends lost 6 bases at V and 4 bases at J; junction bases unmatched: 6. CDR3 amino acids: CSVQTSGNADTQYF. DNA for the CDR3: TGCAGCGTCCAGACTAGCGGGAATGCAGATACGCAGTATTTT.

This chain links TRBV10-3 with TRBJ2-2; D remains ambiguous. Per germline, CDR1 ENHRY and CDR2 SYGVKD. The length of the CDR3 is 14 residues. V was pared by 2 bases and J by 6 bases, with 10 bases between. The CDR3 protein is CAISEAQAAGELFF. The DNA for the CDR3 is TGTGCCATCAGTGAGGCCCAGGCGGCCGGGGAGCTGTTTTTT.

As regards this clone: The sample carries other DNA sequences with the same CDR3. V and J are TRBV5-1 and TRBJ1-6; 8 nucleotides agree with TRBD1. CDR1 and CDR2 (germline): SGHRS, YFSETQ. V was clipped by 0 bases and J by 6 bases; unmatched bases: 5. The CDR3 runs 16 residues. The CDR3 spells CASSLDPGQGNSPLHF. The CDR3 region has the DNA TGCGCCAGCAGCTTGGACCCCGGACAGGGTAATTCACCCCTCCACTTT.